Ten or more counts support the clone carrying this TCR beta chain. This sample was included in a study of regulatory T cells in long-lasting Graves disease. Arm-PCR of CDR3 regions with iRepertoire HTBI primers generated TCR beta libraries. TCRdb reprocessed the multiplex PCR reads with MiXCR, giving one entry per CDR3 protein. The sample holds fewer than 400,000 distinct CDR3 sequences, 18% seen once. CDR3 length: 16 amino acids. From germline, CDR1 is KGHDR and CDR2 SFDVKD. V lost 4 bases to trimming and J lost 1 base, with 14 bases between them. This sample's time point: newly diagnosed GD, antithyroid drugs for less than 3 months. Extracted RNA from PBMCs served as the source of the TCR library.

The clonotype comes from a female donor with Graves disease. Sequenced material: peripheral blood mononuclear cells (PBMCs), taken at new diagnosis, from a patient treated with antithyroid drugs. The rearrangement joins TRBV24-1 to TRBJ2-3, with D possibly TRBD2 on 6 matching bases. Here the CDR3 DNA reads TGTGCCACCAGTGAATATGGGACTTACCGCACAGATACGCAGTATTTT. It codes for CATSEYGTYRTDTQYF.